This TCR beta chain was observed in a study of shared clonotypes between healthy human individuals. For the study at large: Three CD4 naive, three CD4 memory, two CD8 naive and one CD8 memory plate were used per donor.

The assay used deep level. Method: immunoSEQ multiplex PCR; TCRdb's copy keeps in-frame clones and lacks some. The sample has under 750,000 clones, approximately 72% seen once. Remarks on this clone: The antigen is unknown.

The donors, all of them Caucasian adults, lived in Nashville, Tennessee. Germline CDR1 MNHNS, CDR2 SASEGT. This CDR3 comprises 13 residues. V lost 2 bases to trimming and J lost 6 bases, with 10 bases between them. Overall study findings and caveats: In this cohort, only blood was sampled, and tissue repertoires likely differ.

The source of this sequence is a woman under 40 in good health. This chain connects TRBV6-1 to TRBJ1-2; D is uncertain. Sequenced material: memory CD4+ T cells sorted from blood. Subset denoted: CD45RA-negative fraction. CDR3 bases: TGTGCCAGCAGTGAAACCCACCAGAATGGCTACACCTTC. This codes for CASSETHQNGYTF.